The 26 T cell receptor beta chains presented below share a single source sample, sequenced in a study of cytomegalovirus exposure and HLA in healthy donors. Primers included in the PCR were 60 Vbeta and 13 Jbeta primers. TCRdb's copy holds only in-frame clones and misses some; the assay was immunoSEQ multiplex PCR. Of more than 90,000 clones listed, about 78% were seen once; the top ten hold around 3.2%. The sample was PBMCs. These receptors all come from a woman between 35 and 50 years old in good health and CMV-seronegative.

The chain couples TRBV11-2 to TRBJ2-7; D unresolved. The V gene's germline CDR1 is SGHAT and CDR2 FQNNGV. This CDR3 has 15 residues. V was pared by 0 bases and J by 5 bases, with 14 bases between. CDR3 region: CASSLDPRVTDEQYF. In nucleotides, the CDR3 is TGTGCCAGCAGCTTAGATCCCCGGGTGACGGACGAGCAGTACTTC.

This chain uses TRBV28 with TRBJ2-3; D remains ambiguous. Trimming left V 4 bases short and J 2 bases short, with 16 bases between. In germline, CDR1 is MDHEN, CDR2 SYDVKM. The CDR3 is 16 amino acids. In nucleotides, the CDR3 is TGTGCCAGCAGTTCATCAGTGTTGCGGAACACAGATACGCAGTATTTT. This gives the protein CASSSSVLRNTDTQYF.

J is TRBJ2-7 and V is TRBV28, with 7 bases aligning to TRBD2. Germline values: CDR1 MDHEN, CDR2 SYDVKM. Germline trimming cut 3 bases from V and 10 bases from J; bases unmatched to any gene: 6. This CDR3 spans 12 amino acids. As DNA, the CDR3 is TGTGCCAGCAGTTTGGTGGGGGGGAAACAGTACTTC. Its protein is CASSLVGGKQYF.

The chain joins TRBV6-1 to TRBJ1-5, with 9 bases identical to TRBD1. J was trimmed by 4 bases and V by 2 bases; bases with no gene match: 3. Germline assignment: CDR1 MNHNS and CDR2 SASEGT. The CDR3 totals 15 residues. CDR3: CASSENRGPNQPQHF. CDR3 coding DNA: TGTGCCAGCAGTGAAAACAGGGGGCCGAATCAGCCCCAGCATTTT.

Details on this clone: Germline is not matched at one junction end, which may reflect a read error. The gene calls are TRBV5-8 and TRBJ1-4, with TRBD1 identical over 7 bases. Germline CDR1 is SGHTS and CDR2 is YDEGEE. This CDR3 is built from 14 residues. The CDR3 spells CASSFGTAGERLFF. Here the CDR3 DNA reads TGTGCCAGCAGCTTCGGGACAGCGGGAGAAAGACTGTTTTTT. Full variable domain (outside the CDR3, taken from reference TRBV5-8 and TRBJ1-4): EAGVTQSPTHLIKTRGQQATLRCSPISGHTSVYWYQQALGLGLQFLLWYDEGEERNRGNFPPRFSGRQFPNYSSELNVNALELEDSALYLCASSFGTAGERLFFGSGTQLSVL.

V and J are TRBV9 and TRBJ1-3; D ambiguous. V was trimmed by 0 bases and J by 8 bases, leaving 9 bases between them. This CDR3 is 13 amino acids long. The germline CDR1 and CDR2 sequences are SGDLS and YYNGEE. The CDR3 reads CASSVGPMDTIYF. The CDR3 bases are TGTGCCAGCAGCGTAGGGCCGATGGACACCATATATTTT.

The chain has TRBV27 and TRBJ2-4; TRBD2 aligns across 12 bases. V gave up 5 bases and J gave up 0 bases; unmatched junction bases: 2. CDR1 MNHEY and CDR2 SMNVEV come from the germline V gene (reference sequence). This CDR3 has 16 amino acids. The chain's CDR3 is CASSPGLAGAKNIQYF. The CDR3 DNA sequence: TGTGCCAGCAGTCCGGGACTAGCGGGAGCCAAAAACATTCAGTACTTC.

This chain uses TRBV7-9 with TRBJ1-3; D gene uncertain. The CDR3 is 15 amino acids. Germline V gene lookup returns CDR1 SEHNR and CDR2 FQNEAQ (reference sequence). Trimming pared 1 base from V and 2 bases from J, leaving 9 bases between. The CDR3: CASSLVTGAGNTIYF. CDR3 in DNA: TGTGCCAGCAGCTTAGTGACGGGTGCTGGAAACACCATATATTTT.

The rearrangement uses TRBV6-5 and TRBJ2-7, with 7 nucleotides matching TRBD1. V dropped 8 bases and J dropped 2; count of bases not matched to a gene: 3. Germline loops: CDR1 MNHEY, CDR2 SVGAGI. There are 12 residues in the CDR3. In DNA, the CDR3 is TGTGCCAGCTCCCAGGGGGCCTACGAGCAGTACTTC. Translation: CASSQGAYEQYF.

This clone was observed a single time. The chain recombines TRBV30 with TRBJ2-1; D ambiguous. The CDR3 has 11 residues. Trimming left V 2 bases short and J 16 bases short, with 15 bases between. Germline CDR1 GTSNPN, CDR2 SVGIG (reference sequence). The CDR3 nucleotides are TGTGCCTGGAGTCGTGAGAAAACCCGATTCTTC. Residues: CAWSREKTRFF.

This clone came up once. V gene TRBV28 combines with J gene TRBJ2-1, with D perhaps matching TRBD1 (6 bases). This CDR3 has 13 amino acids. Germline-derived CDR1 and CDR2 are MDHEN and SYDVKM. Trimming removed 1 base from V and 9 bases from J, with 10 bases in between. The CDR3 sequence: CASSLLGAGEQFF. CDR3 nucleotide sequence: TGTGCCAGCAGTTTATTGGGGGCTGGTGAGCAGTTCTTC.

The chain joins TRBV11-2 to TRBJ2-7; 9 bases fit TRBD2. Germline V gene sequence: CDR1 SGHAT, CDR2 FQNNGV. V lost 0 bases and J lost 2; bases outside the gene matches: 5. The CDR3 totals 16 residues. The CDR3 protein is CASSLDLGGRAYEQYF. The CDR3 nucleotides are TGTGCCAGCAGCTTAGATCTAGGCGGGAGGGCCTACGAGCAGTACTTC.

The V call is TRBV29-1, the J call TRBJ1-2; D remains ambiguous. The CDR3 is 11 amino acids. Germline V gene sequence: CDR1 SQVTM, CDR2 ANQGSEA. Trimming pared 3 bases from V and 4 bases from J, leaving 6 bases between. DNA of the CDR3: TGCAGCGTTGACGGGATCTATGGCTACACCTTC. As protein: CSVDGIYGYTF.

This clone was seen a single time. CDR3 bases: TGTGCCAGCAGCGTTGGGGGGACAGCAACTAATGAAAAACTGTTTTTT. As protein: CASSVGGTATNEKLFF. The chain joins TRBV9 to TRBJ1-4, with 7 bases lining up with TRBD1. This CDR3 is built from 16 residues. Germline CDR1 and CDR2: SGDLS and YYNGEE. J lost 0 bases, V lost 2 bases, and 4 bases had no gene match.

This chain uses TRBV29-1 with TRBJ2-7; a weak D match, TRBD2 (7 bases). Germline lookup yields CDR1 SQVTM and CDR2 ANQGSEA. With 1 base removed from V and 4 bases from J, the gap between germline ends came to 17 bases. The CDR3 spans 15 residues. The CDR3 loop reads CSVEAGGREFYEQYF. The CDR3 DNA reads TGCAGCGTTGAAGCCGGGGGGCGCGAATTTTACGAGCAGTACTTC.

The chain is built from TRBV7-2 and TRBJ2-7; 16 bases fit TRBD2. CDR1 and CDR2 from the germline V gene are SGHTA and FQGNSA. V shed 2 bases and J 2 bases; nucleotides not matched to a gene: 9. This CDR3 is 19 amino acids long. The CDR3 DNA follows: TGTGCCAGCAGCTTACGTCTTGGGACTAGCGGGAGGGGAACCTACGAGCAGTACTTC. Translated, it gives CASSLRLGTSGRGTYEQYF.

In this sample, this clone is medium-sized (0.01 to 0.1%). The chain recombines TRBV6-5 with TRBJ1-1; 8 bases fit TRBD1. Trimming removed 2 bases from V and 5 bases from J; junction bases left unmatched: 4. CDR3 length equals 14 residues. Germline CDR1 and CDR2: MNHEY and SVGAGI. The CDR3 protein is CASSYQGAITEAFF. CDR3 DNA sequence: TGTGCCAGCAGTTACCAGGGGGCGATTACTGAAGCTTTCTTT.

The gene calls are TRBV2 and TRBJ1-2; D is possibly TRBD1 (6 bases). There are 17 residues in the CDR3. Germline-derived CDR1 and CDR2 are SNHLY and FYNNEI. V dropped 6 bases and J dropped 1 base, with 21 bases sitting between them. CDR3 DNA: TGTGCCAGCAGGGAACCTTCTAGCCGGACAGTTAACTATGGCTACACCTTC. It encodes CASREPSSRTVNYGYTF.

The chain is built from TRBV28 and TRBJ1-1; no reliable D call. CDR1 is MDHEN and CDR2 is SYDVKM in the germline V gene. The CDR3 has 11 residues. V gave up 4 bases and J gave up 6 bases, with 6 bases separating them. This CDR3 is CASSSRSEAFF. CDR3 bases: TGTGCCAGCAGTTCTAGGTCTGAAGCTTTCTTT.

The rearrangement uses TRBV27 and TRBJ1-5, with unresolved D. The CDR3 runs to 13 residues. Trimming took off 3 bases at V and 4 bases at J, with 7 bases between the two ends. Germline lookup yields CDR1 MNHEY and CDR2 SMNVEV (reference sequence). This CDR3 reads CASSFLRNQPQHF. CDR3 bases: TGTGCCAGCAGTTTTCTGAGGAATCAGCCCCAGCATTTT.

This chain uses TRBV19 with TRBJ1-5; unclear D gene. The V gene's germline CDR1 is LNHDA and CDR2 SQIVND (reference sequence). Trimming removed 7 bases from V and 4 bases from J, with 17 bases in between. This CDR3 spans 15 amino acids. The CDR3 region is CASTEIRRGNQPQHF. CDR3 bases: TGTGCCAGTACGGAAATCAGGCGGGGAAATCAGCCCCAGCATTTT.

This sequence joins TRBV29-1 and TRBJ2-3; D is perhaps TRBD2 (6 bases). With 3 bases removed from V and 2 bases from J, the gap between germline ends came to 15 bases. This CDR3 has 15 residues. The germline V gene encodes CDR1 SQVTM and CDR2 ANQGSEA. CDR3 DNA: TGCAGCGTTGACGCTAGCGCATCATACACAGATACGCAGTATTTT. Amino acid sequence: CSVDASASYTDTQYF.

This chain connects TRBV7-9 to TRBJ2-1; 12 nucleotides agree with TRBD2. V was pared by 5 bases and J by 1 base, with 12 bases of the junction left unmatched. Germline CDR1 and CDR2: SEHNR and FQNEAQ (reference sequence). This CDR3 contains 19 residues. CDR3 sequence: CASSTEEGGTSGSYNEQFF. CDR3 nucleotides: TGTGCCAGCAGCACAGAGGAGGGAGGGACTAGCGGGTCCTACAATGAGCAGTTCTTC.

This clone was seen more than once but under ten times. This chain links TRBV10-3 with TRBJ1-1; TRBD1 matches 8 bases. Trimming took 6 bases from V and 1 from J; bases not matched to a gene: 4. The CDR3 loop spans 14 amino acids. The germline gives CDR1 ENHRY, CDR2 SYGVKD. The CDR3 DNA reads TGTGCCATCAGGGGAGGACAGGGGAACACTGAAGCTTTCTTT. It translates to CAIRGGQGNTEAFF.

This chain joins TRBV7-9 and TRBJ2-1; D unresolved. Germline V gene sequence: CDR1 SEHNR, CDR2 FQNEAQ (reference sequence). With 2 bases removed from V and 16 bases from J, the gap between germline ends came to 6 bases. The CDR3 sequence is 9 residues long. The CDR3 sequence: CASSLNRFF. The CDR3 DNA sequence: TGTGCCAGCAGCTTAAATCGTTTCTTC.

The chain couples TRBV5-6 to TRBJ1-2; no clear D. Germline CDR1 SGHDT, CDR2 YYEEEE. The CDR3 has 17 amino acids. Deletions cut 2 bases from V and 0 bases from J, with 17 bases between. The CDR3 DNA reads as TGTGCCAGCAGCTTTGGAACGACATCGAGTCCTAACTATGGCTACACCTTC. Residues: CASSFGTTSSPNYGYTF.